These T cell receptor beta chains were read from a single sample in a study of shared clonotypes between healthy human individuals. The protocol was immunoSEQ multiplex PCR, while the TCRdb copy is restricted to in-frame clones and leaves out a portion. The table records approximately 2.4 million clones, approximately 95% of them present only once. Sequences were obtained from naive CD4+ T cells sorted from blood. The receptors were gathered from a man younger than 30 in good health. The CDR3 runs from the conserved cysteine through the conserved F or W. The D gene is left open where the match is weak. Only some rows state a clone size, as once, few, many or a class for expanded clones.

D gene	V gene	clone size	J gene	CDR3 DNA	CDR3 protein
NA	TRBV29-1	NA	TRBJ2-3	TGCAGCGCACGACTAGGCACAGATACGCAGTATTTT	CSARLGTDTQYF
NA	TRBV20-1	once	TRBJ1-2	TGCAGTACCGGAGGGGCAGGTGGCTACACCTTC	CSTGGAGGYTF
TRBD1	TRBV7-2	NA	TRBJ2-5	TGTGCCAGCAGCTCACAGGGGGCAGAGACCCAGTACTTC	CASSSQGAETQYF
NA	TRBV11-3	NA	TRBJ1-6	TGTGCCAGCAGCTTAGGAGGGTACGATTCACCCCTCCACTTT	CASSLGGYDSPLHF
TRBD1	TRBV18	NA	TRBJ1-5	TGTGCCAGCTCACCCCAGGGGGTAGAGCCCCAGCATTTT	CASSPQGVEPQHF
NA	TRBV19	NA	TRBJ2-7	TGTGCCAGTAGGGGGGGCAGCGGGACTTCGTACGAGCAGTACTTC	CASRGGSGTSYEQYF
TRBD1	TRBV6-6	NA	TRBJ2-7	TGTGCCAGCAGGGATTATACAGGGGGCCTTGCCTACGAGCAGTACTTC	CASRDYTGGLAYEQYF
TRBD1	TRBV7-2	NA	TRBJ2-5	TGTGCCAGCAGCCGGATTCGACAGGGTCTTCCCCAAGAAACCCAGTACTTC	CASSRIRQGLPQETQYF
NA	TRBV30	NA	TRBJ1-2	TGTGCCTGGAGTGTAAAGGGATTGGAAGGCTACACCTTC	CAWSVKGLEGYTF
NA	TRBV25-1	NA	TRBJ2-7	TGTGCCAGCAGTGCCGGGCAGGGGAACTCCTACGAGCAGTACTTC	CASSAGQGNSYEQYF
NA	TRBV6-6	NA	TRBJ1-1	TGTGCCAGCAGGACCGGGACGACTGAAGCTTTCTTT	CASRTGTTEAFF
TRBD2	TRBV9	NA	TRBJ2-3	TGTGCCAGCAGCCCCGCGGGCGGGAGGGACGCAGATACGCAGTATTTT	CASSPAGGRDADTQYF
TRBD1	TRBV18	NA	TRBJ1-1	TGTGCCAGCTCACCCACCCTCCCAGCAGGGGGCGGCTCTGAAGCTTTCTTT	CASSPTLPAGGGSEAFF
NA	TRBV28	NA	TRBJ1-5	TGTGCCAGCAGCCAGCCCCAGCATTTT	CASSQPQHF
NA	TRBV7-9	NA	TRBJ1-5	TGTGCCAGCAGCTTAGACCACACACTCGAGCCCCAGCATTTT	CASSLDHTLEPQHF
NA	TRBV11-2	NA	TRBJ1-2	TGTGCCAGCAGCACCCCCCGGGGACATTTTTCAGAGGGCTACACCTTC	CASSTPRGHFSEGYTF
NA	TRBV28	NA	TRBJ2-3	TGTGCCAGCAGTCCTACTTCTAGGGGTTCGTATTTT	CASSPTSRGSYF
NA	TRBV7-9	NA	TRBJ2-5	TGTGCCAGCAGCTTCAGGACGGATTCAGAGACCCAGTACTTC	CASSFRTDSETQYF
TRBD2	TRBV5-1	NA	TRBJ2-7	TGCGCCAGCAGCTTGGGACTAGCGGGAGGGGGCTCCTACGAGCAGTACTTC	CASSLGLAGGGSYEQYF
NA	TRBV6-5	NA	TRBJ2-5	TGTGCCACGAGTCAGGGGGAGACCCAGTACTTC	CATSQGETQYF
NA	TRBV28	NA	TRBJ2-7	TGTGCCAGCAGGTCAAGGGGCCCCTACGAGCAGTACTTC	CASRSRGPYEQYF
NA	TRBV11-3	NA	TRBJ2-2	TGTGCCAGCGGCACAGGGCCCAACACCGGGGAGCTGTTTTTT	CASGTGPNTGELFF
NA	TRBV19	NA	TRBJ1-5	TGTGCCAGTAGTATCGTTACAGGAGATCAGCCCCAGCATTTT	CASSIVTGDQPQHF
NA	TRBV6-6	NA	TRBJ1-3	TGTGCCAGCAGTCGCGGACAATCCTCTGGAAACACCATATATTTT	CASSRGQSSGNTIYF
NA	TRBV7-2	NA	TRBJ1-1	TGTGCCAGCACCTCTGGCCTTGAAGCTTTCTTT	CASTSGLEAFF
TRBD2	TRBV7-2	NA	TRBJ2-5	TGTGCCAGCAGCTTTCGAGCGGGAGGGCCTGAGACCCAGTACTTC	CASSFRAGGPETQYF
NA	TRBV6-5	once	TRBJ1-4	TGTGCCAGCAGTTACTCGTCAAGGCCCCGTAATGAAAAACTGTTTTTT	CASSYSSRPRNEKLFF
TRBD1	TRBV25-1	NA	TRBJ1-2	TGTGCCAGCAGTGAATCCGGGACAGGGGACTATGGCTACACCTTC	CASSESGTGDYGYTF
NA	TRBV25-1	NA	TRBJ1-2	TGTGCCAGCAGTGCCCCCCACGTGGGGGACTATGGCTACACCTTC	CASSAPHVGDYGYTF
NA	TRBV4-3	NA	TRBJ1-4	TGCGCCAGCAGCCAAGAATTACAGCGGAATGAAAAACTGTTTTTT	CASSQELQRNEKLFF
NA	TRBV29-1	NA	TRBJ2-3	TGCAGCGTCCCGGGGGCTACTAGCACAGATACGCAGTATTTT	CSVPGATSTDTQYF
TRBD1	TRBV4-3	once	TRBJ2-7	TGCGCCAGCAGCCAAGACCGACAGGGAGCCTACGAGCAGTACTTC	CASSQDRQGAYEQYF
NA	TRBV2	NA	TRBJ2-7	TGTGCCAGCAGCTCTTTATACGAGCAGTACTTC	CASSSLYEQYF
NA	TRBV4-2	NA	TRBJ2-7	TGTGCCAGCAGCCTCCGGGGCGGCTTCGAGCAGTACTTC	CASSLRGGFEQYF
NA	TRBV30	NA	TRBJ1-6	TGTGCCTGGAGAGGGGACACCCCTTCACCCCTCCACTTT	CAWRGDTPSPLHF
TRBD1	TRBV5-5	once	TRBJ2-3	TGTGCCAGCAGCTTGGCCCGGACAGGGCCAACAGATACGCAGTATTTT	CASSLARTGPTDTQYF
NA	TRBV30	few	TRBJ2-5	TGTGCCTGGAGTGAGGAGACCCAGTACTTC	CAWSEETQYF
NA	TRBV5-1	NA	TRBJ1-1	TGCGCCAGCAGCTTGATCGAGGTTGGAGACACTGAAGCTTTCTTT	CASSLIEVGDTEAFF
TRBD1	TRBV29-1	NA	TRBJ1-1	TGCAGCGCCTGGGACAGGGGGACCATTTGGGAAAGAGGGACTGAAGCTTTCTTT	CSAWDRGTIWERGTEAFF
NA	TRBV6-1	NA	TRBJ2-3	TGTGCCAGCAGTATGGCGGGACCTCGGGAGGATACGCAGTATTTT	CASSMAGPREDTQYF
NA	TRBV6-6	NA	TRBJ1-5	TGTGCCAGCAGTTACGGCCACGATCAGCCCCAGCATTTT	CASSYGHDQPQHF
NA	TRBV7-2	NA	TRBJ1-1	TGTGCCACCCTTGGCACTGAAGCTTTCTTT	CATLGTEAFF
TRBD2	TRBV7-2	once	TRBJ2-1	TGTGCCAGCAGCCCTCTCGCGGGAGGACAGAATGAGCAGTTCTTC	CASSPLAGGQNEQFF
NA	TRBV5-4	NA	TRBJ2-6	TGTGCCAGCAGCCCCCGGGGGTTGGGGGCCGGGGCCAACGTCCTGACTTTC	CASSPRGLGAGANVLTF
NA	TRBV11-2	NA	TRBJ2-5	TGTGCCAGCAGCCCCACGCTAGAGACCCAGTACTTC	CASSPTLETQYF
NA	TRBV28	NA	TRBJ2-6	TGTGCCAGCACGGTAGGCGGCTCTGGGGCCAACGTCCTGACTTTC	CASTVGGSGANVLTF
TRBD1	TRBV7-2	NA	TRBJ2-3	TGTGCCAGCAGACCGACAGGGTGGACAGATACGCAGTATTTT	CASRPTGWTDTQYF
TRBD1	TRBV18	NA	TRBJ1-1	TGTGCCAGCTCACCACCGGGACAGGGGGTTGGGTCTTTCTTT	CASSPPGQGVGSFF
NA	TRBV4-2	NA	TRBJ2-5	TGTGCCAGCAGCCAAACCACCGGGATTAAGGAGACCCAGTACTTC	CASSQTTGIKETQYF
NA	TRBV6-4	NA	TRBJ1-2	TGTGCCAGCAGTGAGTGGGCAGGGAGTTATGGCTACACCTTC	CASSEWAGSYGYTF
TRBD2	TRBV10-1	NA	TRBJ2-7	TGCGCCAGCAGTGATTGGGGACTAGCGGGCAACTCCTACGAGCAGTACTTC	CASSDWGLAGNSYEQYF
TRBD1	TRBV18	NA	TRBJ2-2	TGTGCCAGCTCACCGAGGGACAGGGAGAGCACCGGGGAGCTGTTTTTT	CASSPRDRESTGELFF
NA	TRBV4-3	NA	TRBJ1-4	TGCGCCAGCAGCCAAGATTGGGGCAAGGTTGGGGAAAAACTGTTTTTT	CASSQDWGKVGEKLFF
NA	TRBV6-5	NA	TRBJ2-1	TGTGCCAGCAGTTCCGGGACGGTGGGAAAGGGTGAGCAGTTCTTC	CASSSGTVGKGEQFF
TRBD2	TRBV5-6	NA	TRBJ2-1	TGTGCCAGCAGCTTTGCGGGACTAGCGGAAAATGAGCAGTTCTTC	CASSFAGLAENEQFF